Below, one T cell receptor (beta chain) is given with its context. Its antigen is currently unknown. This record comes from a study of T cell responses to AZD1222 COVID-19 vaccine. Whole-study context: Analyses pooled second doses at about 4 or about 12 weeks.

Whole-study results and caveats: Donors were chiefly white British, with a greater number of females, and clonal diversity was perhaps underestimated. Reportedly, nearly half of unique spike TCRs recognized epitopes outside B.1.351/B.1.1.7 mutations.

The V gene's germline CDR1 is MNHEY and CDR2 SMNVEV (reference sequence). The V and J ends lost 5 bases and 0 bases, in that order; junction bases with no gene match: 9. The CDR3 is made up of 16 amino acids. Generated by immunoSEQ multiplex PCR, the TCRdb table keeps only in-frame clones and is missing some. The sample holds 160,000 or so clones; 90% are singletons and the top ten take roughly 1.9%. The chain has TRBV27 and TRBJ2-7, with 8 bases lining up with TRBD1. The source is an adult in good health. This sample comprised peripheral blood, obtained on day 0 of AZD1222 vaccination. The CDR3: CASSTSRGPGSYEQYF. CDR3 DNA: TGTGCCAGCAGTACTAGCAGGGGGCCCGGCTCCTACGAGCAGTACTTC.